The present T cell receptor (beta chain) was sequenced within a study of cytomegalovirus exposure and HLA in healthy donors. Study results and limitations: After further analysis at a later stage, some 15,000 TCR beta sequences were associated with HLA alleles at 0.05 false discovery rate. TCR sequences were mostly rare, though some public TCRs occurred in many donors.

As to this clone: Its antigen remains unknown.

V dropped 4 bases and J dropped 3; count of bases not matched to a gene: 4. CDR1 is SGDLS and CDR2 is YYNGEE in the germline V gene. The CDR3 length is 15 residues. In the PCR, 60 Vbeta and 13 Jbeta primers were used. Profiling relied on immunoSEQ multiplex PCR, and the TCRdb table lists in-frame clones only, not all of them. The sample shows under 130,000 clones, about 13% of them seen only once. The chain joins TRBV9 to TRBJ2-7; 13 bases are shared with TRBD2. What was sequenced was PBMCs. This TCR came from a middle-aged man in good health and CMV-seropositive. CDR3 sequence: CASSPGLAGVYEQYF. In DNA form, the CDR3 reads TGTGCCAGCAGCCCCGGACTAGCGGGAGTCTACGAGCAGTACTTC.